These 18 T cell receptor beta chains came from one sample sequenced in a study of blood T cell repertoires in COVID-19. Some clones are missing from TCRdb's copy, which holds only in-frame ones; the method was immunoSEQ multiplex PCR. The sample lists approximately 230,000 clones, about 90% occurring once. The sequencing sample was made of PBMCs or T cells enriched from blood (not recorded which). The receptors stem from a woman aged 50 to 60 with acute COVID-19.

The rearrangement joins TRBV28 to TRBJ2-7, with 9 bases matching TRBD1. The CDR3 spans 17 residues. Germline loops: CDR1 MDHEN, CDR2 SYDVKM. J gave up 4 bases and V 10 bases, and 20 bases lay outside the gene matches. CDR3 amino acids: CATTYGTGGAGRYEQYF. CDR3 DNA sequence: TGTGCCACGACATATGGAACAGGGGGCGCAGGAAGATACGAGCAGTACTTC.

This rearrangement joins TRBV6-5 to TRBJ2-7; 12 nucleotides align to TRBD2. The CDR3 loop spans 14 amino acids. Germline loops: CDR1 MNHEY, CDR2 SVGAGI. V gave up 4 bases and J gave up 3 bases; unmatched junction bases: 1. The CDR3 nucleotides are TGTGCCAGCAGTTTGACTAGCGGGAGCTACGAGCAGTACTTC. As protein: CASSLTSGSYEQYF.

This chain connects TRBV3-1 (or the pseudogene TRBV3-2) to TRBJ2-7, with 10 bases identical to TRBD1. CDR3 length: 16 amino acids. CDR1 and CDR2 from the germline V gene are LGHDT and YNNKEL (reference sequence). The V gene end was trimmed by 0 bases and the J gene end by 5 bases; junction bases not matched to a gene: 7. The CDR3 DNA follows: TGTGCCAGCAGCCAAGAGGCCGGGACAGGGGTTAACGAGCAGTACTTC. This encodes CASSQEAGTGVNEQYF.

This clone was counted between two and nine times. The chain combines TRBV19 with TRBJ2-7, with 9 positions matching TRBD1. The CDR3 has 15 amino acids. Germline trimming cut 4 bases from V and 4 bases from J; bases unmatched to any gene: 8. CDR1 is LNHDA and CDR2 is SQIVND in the germline V gene (reference sequence). The DNA of the CDR3 is TGTGCCAGTAGTACCGTCGGGACAGGGAAATACGAGCAGTACTTC. Translating it yields CASSTVGTGKYEQYF.

A single count supports this clone. This sequence joins TRBV29-1 and TRBJ1-2, with D tentatively TRBD1 (5 bases). Germline-derived CDR1 and CDR2 are SQVTM and ANQGSEA. CDR3 length: 12 residues. Trimming took off 2 bases at V and 7 bases at J, with 11 bases between the two ends. CDR3 loop: CSVESGGLGYTF. CDR3 DNA sequence: TGCAGCGTTGAATCGGGGGGACTTGGCTACACCTTC.

The chain carries TRBV18 and TRBJ1-6, with a weak D call TRBD1 (5 bases). There are 15 residues in the CDR3. With 6 bases removed from V and 7 bases from J, the gap between germline ends came to 16 bases. From germline, CDR1 is KGHSH and CDR2 LQKENI. The CDR3 DNA reads TGTGCCAGCTCCAAAGACGGGACTGGCAATTCACCCCTCCACTTT. It is translated as CASSKDGTGNSPLHF.

The chain has TRBV4-1 and TRBJ2-7; tentatively, D is TRBD2 (6 bases). CDR3 length: 15 residues. Per the germline V gene, CDR1 is MGHRA and CDR2 is YSYEKL. V was shortened by 0 bases and J by 3 bases, with 12 bases between the two germline ends. The CDR3 nucleotides are TGCGCCAGCAGCCAAGAGCTTCGTAGCGGCTACGAGCAGTACTTC. This codes for CASSQELRSGYEQYF.

The CDR3 sequence: CAWKGTGKHEQFF. DNA for the CDR3: TGTGCCTGGAAAGGGACAGGGAAACATGAGCAGTTCTTC. The chain carries TRBV30 and TRBJ2-1; 9 bases align to TRBD1. Germline V gene sequence: CDR1 GTSNPN, CDR2 SVGIG (reference sequence). The CDR3 is made up of 13 amino acids. The V segment lost 4 bases and the J segment 8 bases; nucleotides outside the gene matches: 6.

Here the CDR3 reads CASSPRTGEGGGELFF. The DNA of the CDR3 is TGTGCCAGCAGTCCCCGGACAGGGGAAGGGGGCGGGGAGCTGTTTTTT. The rearrangement joins TRBV27 to TRBJ2-2, with TRBD1 identical over 9 bases. This CDR3 is built from 16 residues. Germline V gene sequence: CDR1 MNHEY, CDR2 SMNVEV (reference sequence). Trimming cost V 5 bases and J 7 bases; bases outside gene matches: 11.

This clone was seen only once. The chain is built from TRBV7-6 and TRBJ2-5; the D gene is possibly TRBD2 (7 bases). The germline V and J ends were trimmed by 3 bases and 5 bases, with 13 bases remaining between them. This CDR3 has 14 amino acids. The germline V gene encodes CDR1 SGHVS and CDR2 FNYEAQ. The CDR3 nucleotides read TGTGCCAGCAGCTTTAAGGGAGGGGGGGAGACCCAGTACTTC. It specifies CASSFKGGGETQYF.

This clone was counted only a few times. DNA for the CDR3: TGTGCCAGCTCACAGGGGTTCGCTGAAGCTTTCTTT. Protein product: CASSQGFAEAFF. The chain joins TRBV18 to TRBJ1-1; TRBD1 is a possible D gene (5 bases). V was cut by 4 bases and J by 6 bases, with 9 bases left in between. CDR3 length equals 12 residues. Germline V gene data show CDR1 as KGHSH and CDR2 as LQKENI.

This clone occurred once. This chain joins TRBV28 and TRBJ1-5, with TRBD1 matching over 9 bases. V shed 5 bases and J 5 bases; nucleotides not matched to a gene: 4. The CDR3 is 14 amino acids. Germline V CDR1 and CDR2: MDHEN, SYDVKM. CDR3 sequence: CASSNTGGYQPQHF. CDR3 nucleotides: TGTGCCAGCAGTAATACAGGGGGCTATCAGCCCCAGCATTTT.

V and J are TRBV6-5 and TRBJ2-1, with D perhaps matching TRBD1 (5 bases). CDR3 length: 15 residues. Germline V gene data show CDR1 as MNHEY and CDR2 as SVGAGI. V lost 2 bases to trimming and J lost 6 bases, with 14 bases between them. The CDR3 DNA is TGTGCCAGCAGTTACAGGGGCGTGTTGGGCAATGAGCAGTTCTTC. It yields the protein CASSYRGVLGNEQFF.

The chain employs TRBV28 and TRBJ2-1; 10 bases fit TRBD2. Germline-derived CDR1 and CDR2 are MDHEN and SYDVKM. J was trimmed by 0 bases and V by 5 bases; bases with no gene match: 1. The CDR3 is 15 residues long. DNA of the CDR3: TGTGCCAGCAGTCCTAGCGGGAGCTCCTACAATGAGCAGTTCTTC. Its translation: CASSPSGSSYNEQFF.

V is TRBV3-1 (or the pseudogene TRBV3-2) and J is TRBJ2-2; no clear D. Trimming removed 6 bases from V and 5 bases from J, with 7 bases in between. CDR1 and CDR2 from the germline V gene are LGHDT and YNNKEL (reference sequence). The CDR3 has 12 residues. CDR3 sequence reads: CASRQTTGELFF. The CDR3 DNA sequence: TGTGCCAGCAGGCAGACTACCGGGGAGCTGTTTTTT.

The chain couples TRBV9 to TRBJ1-2, with unresolved D. With 0 bases removed from V and 5 bases from J, the gap between germline ends came to 14 bases. This CDR3 is built from 15 residues. Per germline, CDR1 SGDLS and CDR2 YYNGEE. CDR3 nucleotide sequence: TGTGCCAGCAGCGTAGGTTATGGTGCGACTTATGGCTACACCTTC. Its translation is CASSVGYGATYGYTF.

The chain carries TRBV2 and TRBJ1-6; D ambiguous. The CDR3 consists of 11 residues. V lost 5 bases and J 8 bases, leaving 4 bases between the germline ends. Germline V gene sequence: CDR1 SNHLY, CDR2 FYNNEI. The CDR3 sequence is CASSSDSPLHF. CDR3 bases: TGTGCCAGCAGTTCCGATTCACCCCTCCACTTT.

V usage is TRBV6-5 and J usage is TRBJ1-6, with TRBD1 matching 8 bases. Germline V gene data show CDR1 as MNHEY and CDR2 as SVGAGI. Trimming took 6 bases from V and 7 from J; bases not matched to a gene: 2. This CDR3 has 13 amino acids. The CDR3: CASRGDRNSPLHF. CDR3 DNA: TGTGCCAGCAGAGGGGACAGGAATTCACCCCTCCACTTT.